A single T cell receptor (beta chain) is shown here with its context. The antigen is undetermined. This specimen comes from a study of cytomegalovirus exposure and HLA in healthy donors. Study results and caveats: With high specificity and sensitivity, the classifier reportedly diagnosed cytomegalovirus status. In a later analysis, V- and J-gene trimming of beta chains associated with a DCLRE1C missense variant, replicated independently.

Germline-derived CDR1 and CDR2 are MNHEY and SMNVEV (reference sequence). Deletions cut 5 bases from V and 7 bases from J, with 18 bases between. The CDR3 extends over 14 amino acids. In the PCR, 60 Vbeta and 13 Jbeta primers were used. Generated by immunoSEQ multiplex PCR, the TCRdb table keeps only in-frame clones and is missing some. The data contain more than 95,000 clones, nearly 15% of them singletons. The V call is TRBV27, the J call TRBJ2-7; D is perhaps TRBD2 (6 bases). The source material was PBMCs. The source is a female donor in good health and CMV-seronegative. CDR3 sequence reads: CASSDPDAGREQYF. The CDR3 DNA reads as TGTGCCAGCAGTGACCCGGACGCAGGGAGGGAGCAGTACTTC.